Sequencing of this T cell receptor (beta chain) was carried out in a study of blood T cell repertoires in COVID-19. Study-wide background: The United States, Italy and Spain supplied acute and convalescent COVID-19 samples. From T cells, B-cell-depleted T cells, or PBMCs came the material, which was cDNA or gDNA.

Germline V CDR1 and CDR2: DFQATT, SNEGSKA (reference sequence). V dropped 3 bases and J dropped 4 bases, with 9 bases sitting between them. There are 12 residues in the CDR3. Original methodology: Amplification from reference gene primers served as the basis for estimated nucleated cell counts. Generated by immunoSEQ multiplex PCR, the TCRdb table keeps only in-frame clones and is missing some. V and J calls and clone size follow that table, whereas D and trimming were derived from the DNA. The repertoire has 130,000 to 150,000 clones, roughly 83% of them found once; the top ten carry just under 5%. Seattle patients were enrolled while actively infected and followed longitudinally.

This clonotype originated in a woman in her 70s with COVID-19, enrolled during active disease. Sequenced: peripheral blood. The chain links TRBV20-1 to TRBJ1-2; D is undetermined. The chain's CDR3 is CSASGESYGYTF. DNA for the CDR3: TGCAGTGCTAGTGGGGAGTCCTATGGCTACACCTTC.